The following is a T cell receptor (beta chain) sequence with its context. Its antigen remains unknown. Method: immunoSEQ multiplex PCR; TCRdb's copy keeps in-frame clones and lacks some. The sample shows some 1.1 million clones, approximately 75% of them seen only once. This sample was included in a study of shared clonotypes between healthy human individuals. Background on the study: CD4 naive and CD4 memory each took three plates per donor, while CD8 naive took two and CD8 memory one. Findings and limits, study-wide: How much donors shared clonotypes was expected to be affected by sequencing depth. Genetic and exposure-history diversity was limited by the small donor number.

Input material: memory CD4+ T cells from PBMCs. Documented subset: CD45RA-negative fraction. The source is a man in his late teens or twenties in good health. Some clones in this sample may be carry-over from other donors' samples.

CDR3 sequence: CASRSPVTGELFF. For the CDR3, the DNA is TGTGCCAGCAGATCCCCAGTCACCGGGGAGCTGTTTTTT. The V gene is TRBV28, the J gene TRBJ2-2; D not certain. CDR3 length equals 13 residues. Trimming pared 6 bases from V and 4 bases from J, leaving 9 bases between. CDR1 is MDHEN, CDR2 SYDVKM, per germline.